What follows are 11 T cell receptor beta chains derived from one specimen sequenced in a study of T cell responses to AZD1222 COVID-19 vaccine. Some clones are missing from TCRdb's copy, which holds only in-frame ones; the method was immunoSEQ multiplex PCR. Counted here are some 160,000 clones, approximately 91% occurring once; the ten biggest clones make up roughly 5%. Sequenced here: peripheral blood, sampled on day 0 of AZD1222 vaccination. These receptors all stem from an adult in good health.

The chain carries TRBV28 and TRBJ1-4, with D perhaps TRBD1 (5 bases). CDR1 is MDHEN, CDR2 SYDVKM, per germline. The CDR3 extends over 18 amino acids. V was shortened by 6 bases and J by 1 base, with 21 bases between the two germline ends. DNA of the CDR3: TGTGCCAGCAGCCCCCTTCGGGCCGCAGGGAGAACTAATGAAAAACTGTTTTTT. Translating it yields CASSPLRAAGRTNEKLFF.

This clone came up a few times. This chain joins TRBV7-2 and TRBJ1-6, with TRBD1 matching over 11 bases. Germline trimming cut 8 bases from V and 10 bases from J; bases unmatched to any gene: 10. The germline V gene encodes CDR1 SGHTA and CDR2 FQGNSA. The CDR3 covers 15 residues. The chain's CDR3 is CASGRDRGTGSPLHF. CDR3 DNA: TGTGCCAGCGGTCGGGACAGGGGGACAGGGTCACCCCTCCACTTT. The variable domain in full, completed from reference TRBV7-2 and TRBJ1-6, reads GAGVSQSPSNKVTEKGKDVELRCDPISGHTALYWYRQSLGQGLEFLIYFQGNSAPDKSGLPSDRFSAERTGGSVSTLTIQRTQQEDSAVYLCASGRDRGTGSPLHFGNGTRLTVT.

The rearrangement uses TRBV7-2 and TRBJ2-7; a possible D gene is TRBD2 (6 bases). The V end lost 5 bases, the J end lost 0 bases, and 11 bases lay between the germline ends. Germline assignment: CDR1 SGHTA and CDR2 FQGNSA. The CDR3 is 14 amino acids. The CDR3 reads CASSLKTSSYEQYF. CDR3 bases: TGTGCCAGCAGCCTTAAGACTAGCTCCTACGAGCAGTACTTC.

DNA for the CDR3: TGTGCCAGCAGCTCTTCAGGGGGCCGATCCACTGAAGCTTTCTTT. Its translation: CASSSSGGRSTEAFF. The genes are TRBV7-3 and TRBJ1-1, with 8 bases matching TRBD1. This CDR3 is 15 amino acids long. Germline V CDR1 and CDR2: SGHTA, FQGTGA. V trimming: 4 bases; J trimming: 4 bases; junction bases outside the gene matches: 8.

The chain has TRBV4-3 and TRBJ1-1; 7 bases align to TRBD1. The CDR3 sequence is 16 residues long. V shed 0 bases, J shed 4 bases, and the junction held 8 bases outside the gene matches. Germline V gene data show CDR1 as LGHNA and CDR2 as YSLEER. In DNA form, the CDR3 reads TGCGCCAGCAGCCAAGATACTTTTCACAGGGGCACTGAAGCTTTCTTT. Amino acids: CASSQDTFHRGTEAFF.

The rearrangement uses TRBV5-1 and TRBJ2-1; D may be TRBD1 (5 bases). Germline-derived CDR1 and CDR2 are SGHRS and YFSETQ. The V and J ends lost 4 bases and 4 bases respectively, with 15 bases between them. This CDR3 is 15 amino acids long. CDR3 sequence: CASSMDTSPYNEQFF. CDR3 coding DNA: TGCGCCAGCAGCATGGACACCAGCCCGTACAATGAGCAGTTCTTC. The complete variable domain, with remaining parts taken from reference TRBV5-1 and TRBJ2-1, reads KAGVTQTPRYLIKTRGQQVTLSCSPISGHRSVSWYQQTPGQGLQFLFEYFSETQRNKGNFPGRFSGRQFSNSRSEMNVSTLELGDSALYLCASSMDTSPYNEQFFGPGTRLTVL.

This clone was seen only a few times. The genes are TRBV15 and TRBJ1-1; D gene uncertain. The CDR3 runs to 15 residues. The germline CDR1 and CDR2 sequences are LNHNV and YYDKDF (reference sequence). V was pared by 4 bases and J by 0 bases, with 12 bases between. The CDR3 sequence: CATSTDLHMNTEAFF. For the CDR3, the DNA is TGTGCCACCAGCACCGACCTTCACATGAACACTGAAGCTTTCTTT.

This chain links TRBV25-1 with TRBJ1-6; tentatively, D is TRBD1 (6 bases). Germline loops: CDR1 MGHDK, CDR2 SYGVNS. This CDR3 has 14 amino acids. V was shortened by 6 bases and J by 10 bases, with 16 bases between the two germline ends. In DNA form, the CDR3 reads TGTGCCAGCAGCGATAGGGGGGTACGGTCACCCCTCCACTTT. Protein sequence: CASSDRGVRSPLHF.

J is TRBJ1-5 and V is TRBV19, with TRBD1 matching 10 bases. This CDR3 contains 13 residues. Germline CDR1 LNHDA, CDR2 SQIVND (reference sequence). The junction had 3 bases not matched to a gene; V was cut back by 7 bases and J by 6 bases. Written as DNA, the CDR3 is TGTGCCAGTACGGGACAGGGGACTCAGCCCCAGCATTTT. Translated, it gives CASTGQGTQPQHF.

V and J are TRBV5-1 and TRBJ2-7; 9 nucleotides match TRBD1. Germline trimming cut 2 bases from V and 1 base from J; bases unmatched to any gene: 4. The CDR3 extends over 15 amino acids. From germline, CDR1 is SGHRS and CDR2 YFSETQ. For the CDR3, the DNA is TGCGCCAGCAGCTTACCGGGACAGGGATCCTACGAGCAGTACTTC. Translated, it gives CASSLPGQGSYEQYF.

The chain links TRBV6-7 to TRBJ1-2, with 8 nucleotides matching TRBD1. TRBV6-7 is identified as an open reading frame with a role that is uncertain. The junction had 10 bases not matched to a gene; V was cut back by 9 bases and J by 1 base. CDR3 length equals 15 residues. CDR3 DNA: TGTGCCAGGTATATCGGACAGGGACTTAACTATGGCTACACCTTC. It translates to CARYIGQGLNYGYTF.